One sample yielded the 27 T cell receptor beta chains listed below, sequenced in a study of T cells in localized non-small cell lung cancer. Assay: immunoSEQ multiplex PCR; the TCRdb copy retains only in-frame clones and omits some. The sample shows about 23,000 clones, 87% of them seen only once. Specimen: peripheral blood, collected before any cancer treatment. The source of these receptors is a male donor aged 60 or over with stage I squamous cell lung carcinoma.

This clone was found once. The chain uses TRBV7-9 and TRBJ2-2; weak D call: TRBD1 (6 bases). Germline lookup yields CDR1 SEHNR and CDR2 FQNEAQ (reference sequence). The CDR3 is made up of 17 amino acids. The V and J ends lost 2 bases and 2 bases respectively, with 15 bases between them. The CDR3 nucleotides are TGTGCCAGCAGCTTAAGATCACAGGGCCTAAACACCGGGGAGCTGTTTTTT. Translation: CASSLRSQGLNTGELFF.

The J gene is TRBJ1-2, the V gene TRBV6-6; D remains unclear. CDR1 and CDR2 (germline): MNHNY, SVGAGI (reference sequence). This CDR3 has 13 amino acids. With 5 bases removed from V and 3 bases from J, the gap between germline ends came to 10 bases. The CDR3 nucleotides are TGTGCCAGCAGTCAAGGGAGGGACTATGGCTACACCTTC. This encodes CASSQGRDYGYTF.

The V call is TRBV6-6, the J call TRBJ2-3, with 9 bases fitting TRBD1. This CDR3 has 15 residues. V was clipped by 4 bases and J by 5 bases; unmatched bases: 7. Germline CDR1 is MNHNY and CDR2 is SVGAGI (reference sequence). This CDR3 reads CASSSGQGQVDTQYF. CDR3 in DNA: TGTGCCAGCAGTTCAGGACAGGGGCAGGTAGATACGCAGTATTTT.

The chain links TRBV11-3 to TRBJ2-7; D gene ambiguous. Trimming removed 3 bases from V and 0 bases from J, with 9 bases in between. Germline V lookup: CDR1 SGHNT, CDR2 YENEEA. The CDR3 consists of 14 residues. The CDR3 nucleotides read TGTGCCAGCAGCTTGACATTCCCCTCCTACGAGCAGTACTTC. Its translation is CASSLTFPSYEQYF. Combining the CDR3 with reference TRBV11-3 and TRBJ2-7 gives the whole variable domain EAGVVQSPRYKIIEKKQPVAFWCNPISGHNTLYWYLQNLGQGPELLIRYENEEAVDDSQLPKDRFSAERLKGVDSTLKIQPAELGDSAVYLCASSLTFPSYEQYFGPGTRLTVT.

This clone turned up a few times. This sequence joins TRBV15 and TRBJ1-1, with a possible D match to TRBD1 (5 bases). This CDR3 comprises 15 residues. Germline CDR1 LNHNV, CDR2 YYDKDF (reference sequence). Between the trimmed V and J ends, which lost 0 bases and 4 bases, there was a span of 12 bases. The CDR3, as DNA: TGTGCCACCAGCAGAGATTACGGGGGTGGCACTGAAGCTTTCTTT. Residues: CATSRDYGGGTEAFF.

This chain joins TRBV2 and TRBJ2-7, with TRBD2 matching 10 bases. In germline, CDR1 is SNHLY, CDR2 FYNNEI. With 7 bases clipped from V and 3 bases from J, the junction kept 6 bases outside the gene matches. The CDR3 extends over 14 amino acids. CDR3 sequence: CASMWTSGSYEQYF. CDR3 sequence (DNA): TGTGCCAGCATGTGGACTAGCGGTAGCTACGAGCAGTACTTC.

Note on this clone: Mismatch with germline at one junction end may stem from a read error. This rearrangement joins TRBV6-5 to TRBJ1-4, with 8 nucleotides matching TRBD1. The CDR3 runs to 10 residues. Looked up from germline, CDR1 is MNHEY and CDR2 is SVGAGI. This chain's CDR3 is CASSNGTGPF. The CDR3 coding sequence is TGTGCCAGCAGTAATGGGACAGGACCTTTT.

J is TRBJ2-1 and V is TRBV5-1; D perhaps matches TRBD2 (5 bases). This CDR3 spans 14 amino acids. The V and J ends lost 2 bases and 2 bases respectively, with 8 bases between them. Germline-derived CDR1 and CDR2 are SGHRS and YFSETQ. Here the CDR3 DNA reads TGCGCCAGCAGCTTAGCGGCCACCTACAATGAGCAGTTCTTC. Residues: CASSLAATYNEQFF.

This chain links TRBV7-6 with TRBJ2-1, with 9 bases that match TRBD1. V was pared by 2 bases and J by 4 bases, with 9 bases of the junction left unmatched. The length of the CDR3 is 17 residues. Germline CDR1 is SGHVS and CDR2 is FNYEAQ. The CDR3, as DNA: TGTGCCAGCAGCTTAAGGAACCGGGACAGGGATTACAATGAGCAGTTCTTC. This sequence encodes CASSLRNRDRDYNEQFF.

The V call is TRBV5-1, the J call TRBJ2-1, with D possibly being TRBD2 (5 bases). The CDR3 contains 15 residues. Trimming stripped 0 bases from V and 2 bases from J, with 9 bases between. CDR1 and CDR2 (germline): SGHRS, YFSETQ. This chain's CDR3 is CASSLGGWAYNEQFF. DNA for the CDR3: TGCGCCAGCAGCTTGGGCGGGTGGGCCTACAATGAGCAGTTCTTC.

This chain links TRBV7-2 with TRBJ2-7; tentatively, D is TRBD1 or TRBD2 (5 bases each). CDR1 is SGHTA and CDR2 is FQGNSA in the germline V gene. The length of the CDR3 is 15 residues. V lost 1 base and J lost 3, with 13 bases in between. DNA for the CDR3: TGTGCCAGCAGCTTAGTTGTCGGGGCCGGCTACGAGCAGTACTTC. Translating it yields CASSLVVGAGYEQYF. Variable domain in full (rest from reference TRBV7-2 and TRBJ2-7): GAGVSQSPSNKVTEKGKDVELRCDPISGHTALYWYRQSLGQGLEFLIYFQGNSAPDKSGLPSDRFSAERTGGSVSTLTIQRTQQEDSAVYLCASSLVVGAGYEQYFGPGTRLTVT.

The chain carries TRBV15 and TRBJ2-1; D gene ambiguous. Germline CDR1 and CDR2: LNHNV and YYDKDF (reference sequence). V dropped 0 bases and J dropped 8 bases, with 8 bases sitting between them. The length of the CDR3 is 13 residues. CDR3 in amino acids: CATSREWVHEQFF. The CDR3 region has the DNA TGTGCCACCAGCAGAGAATGGGTCCATGAGCAGTTCTTC.

The chain joins TRBV6-6 to TRBJ2-6, with D unclear. Between the trimmed V and J ends, which lost 3 bases and 0 bases, there was a span of 9 bases. The CDR3 has 16 amino acids. CDR1 is MNHNY, CDR2 SVGAGI, per germline (reference sequence). The CDR3 DNA reads TGTGCCAGCAGTTATCGACGGAGCTCTGGGGCCAACGTCCTGACTTTC. As protein: CASSYRRSSGANVLTF.

The chain recombines TRBV18 with TRBJ1-3; the D is unclear. This CDR3 comprises 15 residues. Trimming removed 1 base from V and 2 bases from J, with 9 bases in between. Germline V lookup: CDR1 KGHSH, CDR2 LQKENI. The CDR3 bases are TGTGCCAGCTCACCACAGGCGGGAACTGGAAACACCATATATTTT. Amino acid sequence: CASSPQAGTGNTIYF.

Here the CDR3 DNA reads TGTGCCAGCGGCCGGACAGGGGAGACTGAAGCTTTCTTT. It encodes CASGRTGETEAFF. The genes are TRBV6-1 and TRBJ1-1; 9 bases fit TRBD1. Germline CDR1 and CDR2: MNHNS and SASEGT. V lost 8 bases, J lost 5 bases, and 6 bases stayed unmatched. This CDR3 has 13 amino acids.

This chain connects TRBV27 to TRBJ2-1; the D is unclear. This CDR3 spans 15 amino acids. The ends were cut back, 6 bases at V and 1 base at J, with 13 bases in the middle. Germline V lookup: CDR1 MNHEY, CDR2 SMNVEV (reference sequence). The CDR3 sequence: CASSPLARSYNEQFF. CDR3 in DNA: TGTGCCAGCAGCCCCCTGGCTCGGTCCTACAATGAGCAGTTCTTC.

The V gene is TRBV7-2, the J gene TRBJ1-6; D perhaps matches TRBD1 (6 bases). In germline, CDR1 is SGHTA, CDR2 FQGNSA. V lost 5 bases to trimming and J lost 10 bases, with 21 bases between them. The CDR3 spans 16 residues. DNA for the CDR3: TGTGCCAGCAGCCCCTCGACAGGCTTTCAGGGGTCACCCCTCCACTTT. It encodes CASSPSTGFQGSPLHF.

This chain links TRBV14 with TRBJ1-1, with 7 bases lining up with TRBD1. Germline V gene lookup returns CDR1 SGHDN and CDR2 FVKESK. The trim removed 0 bases at V and 6 bases at J, leaving 10 bases unmatched. The CDR3 loop spans 16 amino acids. In nucleotides, the CDR3 is TGTGCCAGCAGCCAAGAGGGTCGAGGGGGCAGAGCTGAAGCTTTCTTT. Translation: CASSQEGRGGRAEAFF.

CDR3 in amino acids: CASTEGAWDEQFF. The CDR3 DNA reads as TGTGCCAGCACCGAAGGTGCTTGGGATGAGCAGTTCTTC. V is TRBV6-5 and J is TRBJ2-1; D remains ambiguous. The germline gives CDR1 MNHEY, CDR2 SVGAGI. The CDR3 sequence is 13 residues long. V shed 7 bases and J shed 8 bases, with 15 bases lying between them.

This clone showed up just a few times. The chain employs TRBV6-1 and TRBJ2-3, with 10 bases identical to TRBD2. V shed 8 bases and J 10 bases; nucleotides not matched to a gene: 12. The CDR3 runs 14 residues. Germline V gives CDR1 MNHNS, CDR2 SASEGT. CDR3 sequence reads: CASAGDSGRQAQYF. The CDR3, as DNA: TGTGCCAGCGCAGGGGATAGCGGGAGGCAGGCGCAGTATTTT.

This chain uses TRBV5-6 with TRBJ1-2, with 7 bases fitting TRBD1. Germline-derived CDR1 and CDR2 are SGHDT and YYEEEE. After removal of 4 bases from V and 4 bases from J, the junction contained 10 bases not matched to a gene. The CDR3 is made up of 15 amino acids. CDR3: CASSRTDRAGYGYTF. The CDR3, as DNA: TGTGCCAGCAGCCGGACCGACAGGGCGGGCTATGGCTACACCTTC.

The chain recombines TRBV6-6 with TRBJ1-3, with unresolved D. CDR1 and CDR2 from the germline V gene are MNHNY and SVGAGI (reference sequence). V lost 8 bases, J lost 0 bases, and 8 bases lay in between. This CDR3 contains 13 residues. For the CDR3, the DNA is TGTGCCAGCCTGTCGCACTCTGGAAACACCATATATTTT. Translated, it gives CASLSHSGNTIYF.

The DNA of the CDR3 is TGTGCCAGCAGCTTGGGAGTGATCACAGATACGCAGTATTTT. Translated: CASSLGVITDTQYF. The chain employs TRBV11-2 and TRBJ2-3; TRBD2 is a possible D gene (5 bases). There are 14 residues in the CDR3. Trimming took off 3 bases at V and 2 bases at J, with 9 bases between the two ends. Germline-derived CDR1 and CDR2 are SGHAT and FQNNGV.

The chain links TRBV9 to TRBJ2-1; no reliable D call. Germline V gene sequence: CDR1 SGDLS, CDR2 YYNGEE. There are 13 residues in the CDR3. V was clipped by 3 bases and J by 10 bases, with 14 bases between them. CDR3 sequence: CASSEGWLMEQFF. DNA of the CDR3: TGTGCCAGCAGCGAGGGATGGTTGATGGAGCAGTTCTTC.

This clone occurred once. This chain connects TRBV30 to TRBJ2-3; possible D gene TRBD2, 5 bases. This CDR3 spans 11 amino acids. The V gene's germline CDR1 is GTSNPN and CDR2 SVGIG (reference sequence). Between the trimmed V and J ends, which lost 3 bases and 9 bases, there was a span of 10 bases. CDR3 in DNA: TGTGCCTGGAGCTCCGGGGAAACGCAGTATTTT. It codes for CAWSSGETQYF.

CDR3: CASSPGTSPRGTGELFF. CDR3 nucleotide sequence: TGTGCCAGCTCCCCAGGGACTAGCCCCCGTGGAACCGGGGAGCTGTTTTTT. The V and J genes are TRBV18 and TRBJ2-2; 9 bases map to TRBD2. The germline gives CDR1 KGHSH, CDR2 LQKENI. The CDR3 has 17 residues. After removal of 6 bases from V and 5 bases from J, the junction contained 13 bases not matched to a gene.

This clone was recorded only once. Other DNA sequences within the sample encode an identical CDR3. DNA of the CDR3: TGTGCCAGCTCACGCCTCTACGAGCAGTACTTC. Its translation is CASSRLYEQYF. V usage is TRBV18 and J usage is TRBJ2-7, with D hard to call. The ends were cut back, 4 bases at V and 3 bases at J, with 4 bases in the middle. CDR1 is KGHSH, CDR2 LQKENI, per germline. CDR3 length: 11 amino acids. Filled out from reference TRBV18 and TRBJ2-7, the complete variable domain reads NAGVMQNPRHLVRRRGQEARLRCSPMKGHSHVYWYRQLPEEGLKFMVYLQKENIIDESGMPKERFSAEFPKEGPSILRIQQVVRGDSAAYFCASSRLYEQYFGPGTRLTVT.